This TCR beta chain is drawn from a study of cytomegalovirus exposure and HLA in healthy donors. Study results and limitations: The study labeled 164 TCR beta chains cytomegalovirus-associated. Later analysis found that TCR beta chains associated with HLA were more clonally expanded than other, equally common chains. Some 16,000 TCR beta sequences were associated with HLA alleles at 0.05 false discovery rate in a later analysis. Reports described diagnosis of cytomegalovirus status by the classifier as highly specific and sensitive.

The CDR3 has 13 residues. With V trimmed by 7 bases and J by 2 bases, 4 bases remained unmatched. CDR1 and CDR2 from the germline V gene are SQVTM and ANQGSEA. The PCR contained 60 Vbeta and 13 Jbeta primers. TCRdb's table, derived via immunoSEQ multiplex PCR, lists solely in-frame clones and lacks some. Here the sample spans roughly 130,000 clones, 73% being singletons. Worth noting for this clone: Its antigen is unidentified.

The sequencing input was PBMCs. The J gene is TRBJ2-2, the V gene TRBV29-1, with 7 bases aligning to TRBD1. This clonotype originated in a middle-aged woman in good health and CMV-seronegative. CDR3 region: CSGRDRNTGELFF. DNA of the CDR3: TGCAGCGGACGGGACAGAAACACCGGGGAGCTGTTTTTT.